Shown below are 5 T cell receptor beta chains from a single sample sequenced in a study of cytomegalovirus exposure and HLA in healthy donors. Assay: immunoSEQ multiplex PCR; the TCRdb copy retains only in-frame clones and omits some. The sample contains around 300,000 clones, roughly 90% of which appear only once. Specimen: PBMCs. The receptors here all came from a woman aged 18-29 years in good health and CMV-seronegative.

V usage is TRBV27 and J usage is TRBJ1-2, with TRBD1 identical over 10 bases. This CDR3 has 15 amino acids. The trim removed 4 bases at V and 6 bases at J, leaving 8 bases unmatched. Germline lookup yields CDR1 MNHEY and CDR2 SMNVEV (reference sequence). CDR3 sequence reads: CASSSPGQGRNGYTF. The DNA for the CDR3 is TGTGCCAGCAGTTCACCGGGACAGGGGCGTAATGGCTACACCTTC.

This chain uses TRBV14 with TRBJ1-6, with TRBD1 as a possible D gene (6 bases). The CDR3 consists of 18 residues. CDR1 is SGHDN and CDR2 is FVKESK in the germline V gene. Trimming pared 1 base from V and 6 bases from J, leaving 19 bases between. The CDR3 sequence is CASSQGGSHRAPNSPLHF. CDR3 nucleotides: TGTGCCAGCAGCCAAGGAGGGTCCCACAGGGCCCCTAATTCACCCCTCCACTTT.

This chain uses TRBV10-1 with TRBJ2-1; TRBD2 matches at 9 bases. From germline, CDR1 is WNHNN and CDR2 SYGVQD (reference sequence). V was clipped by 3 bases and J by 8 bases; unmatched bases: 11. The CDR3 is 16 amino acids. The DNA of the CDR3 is TGCGCCAGCAGTGACCCGGGTAGCGGGAGTGGGGATGAGCAGTTCTTC. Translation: CASSDPGSGSGDEQFF.

CDR3 sequence: CASKDRGWTGELFF. CDR3 DNA: TGTGCCAGCAAGGACAGGGGGTGGACCGGGGAGCTGTTTTTT. V gene TRBV2 combines with J gene TRBJ2-2; 10 bases agree with TRBD1. V lost 7 bases, J lost 5 bases, and 4 bases stayed unmatched. The CDR3 has 14 amino acids. Germline CDR1 is SNHLY and CDR2 is FYNNEI.

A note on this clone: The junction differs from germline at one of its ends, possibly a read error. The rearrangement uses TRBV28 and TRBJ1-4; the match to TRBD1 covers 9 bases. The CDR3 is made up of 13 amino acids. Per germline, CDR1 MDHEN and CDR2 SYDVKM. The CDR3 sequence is CASSHPPRTGAVF. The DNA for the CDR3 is TGTGCCAGCAGTCACCCCCCCCGGACAGGGGCGGTTTTT.